This TCR beta chain was sequenced for a study of blood T cell repertoires in COVID-19. Participants came from fewer than 25 US areas, aged about 18 to 89 years. The CDR3 contains 15 residues. J lost 8 bases, V lost 10 bases, and 15 bases had no gene match. Germline CDR1 SEHNR, CDR2 FQNEAQ (reference sequence). Per the original methods: Amplification of reference gene primers was used by the study to estimate nucleated cell counts. Generated by immunoSEQ multiplex PCR, the TCRdb table keeps only in-frame clones and is missing some. That table supplies the V and J calls and clone size; D and trimming were determined from the DNA. The sample has 200,000 to 250,000 clones, roughly 87% seen once; the top ten hold 10%.

The clonotype comes from a man between 18 and 35 years old with acute COVID-19. What was sequenced was PBMCs or T cells enriched from blood (not recorded which). The gene calls are TRBV7-9 and TRBJ1-4; 8 nucleotides align to TRBD1. Here the CDR3 reads CATPLSGTGGEKLFF. DNA for the CDR3: TGTGCCACCCCCCTATCCGGGACAGGTGGAGAAAAACTGTTTTTT.